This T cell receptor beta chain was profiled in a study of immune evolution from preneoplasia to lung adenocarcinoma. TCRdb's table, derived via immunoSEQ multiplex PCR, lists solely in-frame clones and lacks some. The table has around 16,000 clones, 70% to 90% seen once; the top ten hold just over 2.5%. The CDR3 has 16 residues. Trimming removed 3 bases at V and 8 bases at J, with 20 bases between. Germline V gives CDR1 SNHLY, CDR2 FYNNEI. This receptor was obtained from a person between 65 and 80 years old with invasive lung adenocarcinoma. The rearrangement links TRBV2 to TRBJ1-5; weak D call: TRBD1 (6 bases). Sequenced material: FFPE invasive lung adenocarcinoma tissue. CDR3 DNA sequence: TGTGCCAGCAGTGATGGAGGGACGGGACAAAGTGAGCCCCAGCATTTT. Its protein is CASSDGGTGQSEPQHF.